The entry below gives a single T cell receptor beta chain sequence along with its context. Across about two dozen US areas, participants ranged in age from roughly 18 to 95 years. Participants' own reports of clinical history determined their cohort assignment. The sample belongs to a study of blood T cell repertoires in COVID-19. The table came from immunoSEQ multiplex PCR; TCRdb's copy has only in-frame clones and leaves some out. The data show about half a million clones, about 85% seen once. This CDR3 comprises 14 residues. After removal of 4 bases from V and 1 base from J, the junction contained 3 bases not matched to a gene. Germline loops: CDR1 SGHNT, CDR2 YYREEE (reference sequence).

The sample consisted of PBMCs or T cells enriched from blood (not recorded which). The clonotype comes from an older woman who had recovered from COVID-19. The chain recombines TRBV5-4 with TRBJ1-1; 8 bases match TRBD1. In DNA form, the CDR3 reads TGTGCCAGCAGCCGGGGACAGGCGAACACTGAAGCTTTCTTT. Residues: CASSRGQANTEAFF.